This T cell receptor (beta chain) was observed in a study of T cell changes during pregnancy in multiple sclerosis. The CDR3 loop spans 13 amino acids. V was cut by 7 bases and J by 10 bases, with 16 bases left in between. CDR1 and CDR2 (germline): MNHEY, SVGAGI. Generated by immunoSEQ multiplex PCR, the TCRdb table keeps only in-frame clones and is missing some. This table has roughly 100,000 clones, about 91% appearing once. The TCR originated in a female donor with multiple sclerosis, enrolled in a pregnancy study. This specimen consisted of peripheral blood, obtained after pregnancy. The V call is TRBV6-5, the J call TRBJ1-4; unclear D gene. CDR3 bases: TGTGCCAGCACTCTCTCACCAGGAGGAAAACTGTTTTTT. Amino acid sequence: CASTLSPGGKLFF.